One and the same sample provided the 24 T cell receptor beta chains below, sequenced in a study of Graves' ophthalmopathy and Graves' hyperthyroidism. CDR3 regions of TCR beta were amplified from RNA transcripts. HTBI primers served in a first-round RT-PCR, which a second-round multiplex PCR followed. Using its own MiXCR run on the multiplex PCR reads, TCRdb lists one record per CDR3 protein. The data show about 400,000 distinct CDR3 sequences, 18% seen once. The sequencing input was peripheral blood. Receptors were obtained from a woman between 18 and 29 years old with Graves' ophthalmopathy.

This clonotype has just one count. Here the CDR3 reads CASSAGLAGGSYEQYF. CDR3 DNA sequence: TGCGCCAGCAGCGCCGGACTAGCGGGAGGATCCTACGAGCAGTACTTC. The V and J genes are TRBV5-1 and TRBJ2-7; 14 bases fit TRBD2. Losses at the gene ends were 4 bases for V and 1 base for J; bases not matched to a gene: 4. Germline V gene lookup returns CDR1 SGHRS and CDR2 YFSETQ. CDR3 length: 16 residues.

This chain uses TRBV7-2 with TRBJ1-2; D may be TRBD1 (5 bases). Trimming cost V 5 bases and J 0 bases, with 10 bases left between them. Germline loops: CDR1 SGHTA, CDR2 FQGNSA. The CDR3 is 14 residues long. The CDR3 DNA is TGTGCCAGCAGCCTCTTGGGGCCTAACTATGGCTACACCTTC. It is translated as CASSLLGPNYGYTF.

This clonotype was detected many times. The rearrangement links TRBV3-1 to TRBJ2-2; TRBD1 agrees at 8 bases. Germline CDR1 and CDR2: LGHDT and YNNKEL (reference sequence). The CDR3 runs 17 residues. V lost 1 base and J lost 0; bases outside the gene matches: 4. Here the CDR3 DNA reads TGTGCCAGCAGCCAAGCCCGACAGGGGCCGAACACCGGGGAGCTGTTTTTT. It specifies CASSQARQGPNTGELFF.

This clonotype was observed many times. This rearrangement joins TRBV6-5 to TRBJ2-2; D possibly corresponds to TRBD2 (5 bases). This CDR3 spans 12 amino acids. V lost 2 bases, J lost 7 bases, and 5 bases lay in between. Germline V CDR1 and CDR2: MNHEY, SVGAGI. DNA of the CDR3: TGTGCCAGCAGTTACGAGGGCGGGGAGCTGTTTTTT. Protein product: CASSYEGGELFF.

In this sample, this clonotype turned up many times. The chain employs TRBV7-9 and TRBJ1-5; D unresolved. The CDR3 is 13 amino acids. V was shortened by 5 bases and J by 7 bases, with 12 bases between the two germline ends. Germline V gene lookup returns CDR1 SEHNR and CDR2 FQNEAQ (reference sequence). The CDR3 coding sequence is TGTGCCAGCAGCCTTGGACTTTCGCAGCCCCAGCATTTT. Translation gives CASSLGLSQPQHF.

This clonotype came up many times. The genes are TRBV30 and TRBJ2-6; 10 positions agree with TRBD1. Germline V gene sequence: CDR1 GTSNPN, CDR2 SVGIG (reference sequence). The V gene end was trimmed by 1 base and the J gene end by 7 bases; junction bases not matched to a gene: 13. The CDR3 runs to 18 residues. The CDR3 spells CAWSEWDRGIPSANVLTF. The CDR3, as DNA: TGTGCCTGGAGTGAGTGGGACAGGGGAATCCCATCTGCCAACGTCCTGACTTTC.

This clonotype has at least ten counts. The chain joins TRBV2 to TRBJ2-7; D unresolved. V lost 3 bases, J lost 3 bases, and 6 bases lay in between. The CDR3 consists of 12 residues. From germline, CDR1 is SNHLY and CDR2 FYNNEI. CDR3 protein: CASSDGVYEQYF. CDR3 bases: TGTGCCAGCAGTGATGGAGTCTACGAGCAGTACTTC.

In its sample, this clonotype was seen many times. CDR3 bases: TGTGCCAGCAGTTACGGCCCTGGAGGCGAGCAGTACTTC. It is translated as CASSYGPGGEQYF. The V gene is TRBV6-5, the J gene TRBJ2-7; D perhaps matches TRBD2 (5 bases). Germline CDR1 reads MNHEY; CDR2 reads SVGAGI. The CDR3 length is 13 residues. V was shortened by 2 bases and J by 6 bases, with 11 bases between the two germline ends.

This clonotype has at least ten counts. The V and J genes are TRBV12-5 and TRBJ1-5; the D gene is possibly TRBD1 (6 bases). Trimming removed 3 bases at V and 6 bases at J, with 21 bases between. CDR3 length: 17 residues. Per germline, CDR1 LGHNT and CDR2 FRNRAP. CDR3 sequence (DNA): TGTGCTAGTGGTTTCCGGCCCCTCGGACAGAGATTTCAGCCCCAGCATTTT. Amino acid sequence: CASGFRPLGQRFQPQHF.

This clonotype was observed at least ten times. The genes are TRBV9 and TRBJ2-7, with D possibly TRBD2 on 6 matching bases. Trimming took off 4 bases at V and 1 base at J, with 12 bases between the two ends. The CDR3 totals 14 residues. CDR1 SGDLS and CDR2 YYNGEE come from the germline V gene. The CDR3 DNA sequence: TGTGCCAGCAGCCCTCGGGACTCATCCTACGAGCAGTACTTC. Translation gives CASSPRDSSYEQYF.

The rearrangement joins TRBV19 to TRBJ2-6, with no clear D. The CDR3 length is 16 residues. Germline V lookup: CDR1 LNHDA, CDR2 SQIVND (reference sequence). V was trimmed by 6 bases and J by 0 bases, leaving 12 bases between them. DNA for the CDR3: TGTGCCAGTAGCCCTTGGTCTCTCTCTGGGGCCAACGTCCTGACTTTC. This translates into CASSPWSLSGANVLTF.

This clonotype was observed many times. This sequence joins TRBV28 and TRBJ1-2, with TRBD1 matching over 8 bases. Per the germline V gene, CDR1 is MDHEN and CDR2 is SYDVKM. With 6 bases clipped from V and 6 bases from J, the junction kept 18 bases outside the gene matches. This CDR3 region has 17 residues. The CDR3: CASSPVTGDSATDGYTF. CDR3 bases: TGTGCCAGCAGCCCGGTGACAGGGGATTCCGCTACGGATGGCTACACCTTC.

This clonotype was detected ten times or more. The chain employs TRBV6-1 and TRBJ1-5; a possible D gene is TRBD1 (5 bases). Germline CDR1 and CDR2: MNHNS and SASEGT. The V gene lost 7 bases and the J gene lost 3 bases, with 16 bases spanning the gap. This CDR3 contains 15 residues. The CDR3 reads CASIKRGRNNQPQHF. The CDR3 DNA follows: TGTGCCAGCATCAAAAGGGGTCGGAACAATCAGCCCCAGCATTTT.

This clonotype occurred many times. The chain employs TRBV6-1 and TRBJ2-7; TRBD1 matches at 7 bases. V shed 5 bases and J 0 bases; nucleotides not matched to a gene: 10. This CDR3 spans 16 amino acids. Germline-derived CDR1 and CDR2 are MNHNS and SASEGT. The CDR3, as DNA: TGTGCCAGCAGTCCCGGGACAGTTGGGGCCTCCTACGAGCAGTACTTC. It codes for CASSPGTVGASYEQYF.

V and J are TRBV6-1 and TRBJ1-1; D remains ambiguous. Trimming removed 5 bases at V and 5 bases at J, with 12 bases between. This CDR3 is built from 13 residues. Germline values: CDR1 MNHNS, CDR2 SASEGT. This CDR3 reads CASSLLRLTEAFF. As DNA, the CDR3 is TGTGCCAGCAGTCTCCTCCGGTTGACTGAAGCTTTCTTT.

This clonotype was seen at least ten times. This rearrangement joins TRBV28 to TRBJ2-2; unclear D gene. V gave up 7 bases and J gave up 5 bases, with 11 bases separating them. Germline loops: CDR1 MDHEN, CDR2 SYDVKM. This CDR3 is 13 amino acids long. CDR3 in amino acids: CASTLYSTGELFF. CDR3 coding DNA: TGTGCCAGCACCCTTTATTCAACCGGGGAGCTGTTTTTT.

Ten or more counts support this clonotype. The V gene is TRBV28, the J gene TRBJ1-5; D uncertain. The DNA end lines up better with TRBJ2-3; the J call may be wrong. The CDR3 contains 13 residues. Per the germline V gene, CDR1 is MDHEN and CDR2 is SYDVKM. CDR3 coding DNA: TGTGCCAGCAGTTTATTGGGTTCACAGCCCCAGTATTTT. Its translation: CASSLLGSQPQYF.

This clonotype was seen repeatedly, ten times or more. The chain recombines TRBV7-3 with TRBJ1-1; D gene ambiguous. With 3 bases removed from V and 4 bases from J, the gap between germline ends came to 12 bases. CDR3 length: 14 amino acids. Per germline, CDR1 SGHTA and CDR2 FQGTGA. CDR3 DNA: TGTGCCAGCAGCTTGGTCCCGGGTGTCACTGAAGCTTTCTTT. It specifies CASSLVPGVTEAFF.

This rearrangement joins TRBV29-1 to TRBJ2-5, with TRBD2 identical over 11 bases. V was pared by 4 bases and J by 4 bases, with 5 bases of the junction left unmatched. Germline V gene data show CDR1 as SQVTM and CDR2 as ANQGSEA. The CDR3 extends over 14 amino acids. The CDR3 loop is CSVASGGFGETQYF. The CDR3 DNA reads as TGCAGCGTTGCTAGCGGGGGGTTCGGAGAGACCCAGTACTTC.

This clonotype occurred many times. This chain joins TRBV7-9 and TRBJ2-7; the match to TRBD1 covers 8 bases. The ends lost 4 bases at V and 5 bases at J; junction bases unmatched: 7. Germline V CDR1 and CDR2: SEHNR, FQNEAQ (reference sequence). CDR3 length: 14 residues. The chain's CDR3 is CASSSEDRGNEQYF. Written as DNA, the CDR3 is TGTGCCAGCAGCTCCGAAGACAGGGGCAACGAGCAGTACTTC.

V gene TRBV6-5 combines with J gene TRBJ2-7; 9 nucleotides agree with TRBD2. Germline values: CDR1 MNHEY, CDR2 SVGAGI. The V gene end was trimmed by 2 bases and the J gene end by 0 bases; junction bases not matched to a gene: 8. This CDR3 comprises 17 residues. CDR3 nucleotide sequence: TGTGCCAGCAGTTACAAGTCGGATAGCGGGAGCTCCTACGAGCAGTACTTC. This gives the protein CASSYKSDSGSSYEQYF.

This clonotype was seen at least ten times. The chain uses TRBV6-5 and TRBJ2-7, with unresolved D. CDR3 length equals 14 residues. CDR1 MNHEY and CDR2 SVGAGI come from the germline V gene. Trimming took off 8 bases at V and 0 bases at J, with 14 bases between the two ends. As DNA, the CDR3 is TGTGCCAGCCAACGGAGCACGAGCTCCTACGAGCAGTACTTC. Its protein is CASQRSTSSYEQYF.

This clonotype showed up many times. The rearrangement links TRBV4-2 to TRBJ2-7, with TRBD2 matching over 8 bases. Germline trimming cut 1 base from V and 1 base from J; bases unmatched to any gene: 9. Germline assignment: CDR1 LGHNA and CDR2 YNFKEQ. The CDR3 is 17 residues long. This CDR3 is CASSQGELADKSYEQYF. The DNA for the CDR3 is TGTGCCAGCAGCCAAGGGGAACTAGCGGATAAGTCCTACGAGCAGTACTTC.

At least ten counts were recorded for this clonotype. Here the CDR3 DNA reads TGCGCCAGCAGCTTGGGGGACCATACGCAGTATTTT. Translated: CASSLGDHTQYF. The chain joins TRBV5-1 to TRBJ2-3; tentatively, D is TRBD1 or TRBD2 (5 bases each). CDR3 size: 12 residues. Trimming removed 0 bases from V and 7 bases from J, with 6 bases in between. Germline V CDR1 and CDR2: SGHRS, YFSETQ.